One T cell receptor beta chain is described in this entry. The antigen is unknown. This entry comes from a study of cytomegalovirus exposure and HLA in healthy donors. Study findings and constraints: Later analysis identified 17,000 or so TCR beta sequences associated with HLA alleles, using a false discovery rate threshold of 0.05. Fewer N-insertions than the approximately 700-donor mean were reportedly shown by an Asian-associated ancestry cluster in a later analysis.

Trimming removed 6 bases from V and 4 bases from J, with 15 bases in between. This CDR3 is 14 amino acids long. Germline values: CDR1 LNHDA, CDR2 SQIVND (reference sequence). 13 Jbeta primers and 60 Vbeta primers were used for the PCR. The method was immunoSEQ multiplex PCR; TCRdb's version includes in-frame clones alone and lacks a portion of them. Of roughly 140,000 clones in the sample, around 80% are singletons; the top ten hold approximately 9.7%. Participants comprised healthy donors of bone marrow. The sequencing input was PBMCs. The source of this sequence is a woman between 55 and 75 years old in good health and CMV-seropositive. The rearrangement links TRBV19 to TRBJ1-1; D perhaps matches TRBD1 (5 bases). DNA for the CDR3: TGTGCCAGTAGGACAGCCTATGGGGCCACTGAAGCTTTCTTT. It encodes CASRTAYGATEAFF. The variable domain in full, completed from reference TRBV19 and TRBJ1-1, reads DGGITQSPKYLFRKEGQNVTLSCEQNLNHDAMYWYRQDPGQGLRLIYYSQIVNDFQKGDIAEGYSVSREKKESFPLTVTSAQKNPTAFYLCASRTAYGATEAFFGQGTRLTVV.